The 9 T cell receptor beta chains below come from one sample, sequenced in a study of response to subunit inactivated influenza vaccine. Via MiXCR, TCRdb re-called the RT-PCR reads, giving one row per CDR3 protein. The sample lists about 700,000 distinct CDR3 sequences; 14% were seen once. This specimen consisted of PBMCs from blood, obtained 14 days before vaccination. These receptors all stem from a man aged 45-65 years who received an inactivated influenza vaccine.

This chain uses TRBV27 with TRBJ2-1; D is uncertain. The V gene's germline CDR1 is MNHEY and CDR2 SMNVEV (reference sequence). There are 13 residues in the CDR3. V was pared by 5 bases and J by 9 bases, with 14 bases between. The DNA of the CDR3 is TGTGCCAGCAGTCGTTCCTTGTTGGGTGAGCAGTTCTTC. This translates into CASSRSLLGEQFF.

This clonotype has just one count. The genes are TRBV5-4 and TRBJ2-6; D perhaps matches TRBD2 (6 bases). Trimming took 4 bases from V and 4 from J, leaving 12 bases between them. Germline V lookup: CDR1 SGHNT, CDR2 YYREEE (reference sequence). The length of the CDR3 is 15 residues. The CDR3 region has the DNA TGTGCCAGCAGCACGGAGGGTTCGGGGGCCAACGTCCTGACTTTC. This translates into CASSTEGSGANVLTF.

This clonotype occurred many times. The chain is built from TRBV28 and TRBJ1-5; TRBD1 might be the D (5 bases). This CDR3 has 13 residues. Germline V lookup: CDR1 MDHEN, CDR2 SYDVKM. This CDR3 reads CATRQNSNQPQHF. CDR3 in DNA: TGTGCGACGAGACAGAATAGCAATCAGCCCCAGCATTTT.

The gene calls are TRBV29-1 and TRBJ2-7; D unresolved. Per germline, CDR1 SQVTM and CDR2 ANQGSEA. V was clipped by 6 bases and J by 0 bases, with 9 bases between them. This CDR3 region has 12 residues. CDR3 nucleotide sequence: TGCAGCGTAACAGTCCACTCCTACGAGCAGTACTTC. Translated, it gives CSVTVHSYEQYF.

The chain couples TRBV5-1 to TRBJ2-5, with 10 bases aligning to TRBD1. After removal of 3 bases from V and 5 bases from J, the junction contained 10 bases not matched to a gene. CDR3 size: 16 residues. Germline values: CDR1 SGHRS, CDR2 YFSETQ. The CDR3 reads CASSYGSTGGIETQYF. CDR3 DNA sequence: TGCGCCAGCAGCTATGGGTCGACAGGGGGCATCGAGACCCAGTACTTC.

This clonotype occurred a few times. This chain joins TRBV7-3 and TRBJ2-1, with D tentatively TRBD2 (5 bases). The CDR3 runs 13 residues. The germline gives CDR1 SGHTA, CDR2 FQGTGA. The V end lost 0 bases, the J end lost 8 bases, and 8 bases lay between the germline ends. The CDR3 spells CASSLTHSDEQFF. The CDR3 nucleotides are TGTGCCAGCAGCTTAACTCATAGCGATGAGCAGTTCTTC.

The gene calls are TRBV20-1 and TRBJ2-7, with 9 bases lining up with TRBD1. Germline-derived CDR1 and CDR2 are DFQATT and SNEGSKA (reference sequence). This CDR3 comprises 15 residues. J gave up 2 bases and V 4 bases, and 9 bases lay outside the gene matches. CDR3 nucleotide sequence: TGCAGTGCTACCGCCGACAGGGGGGGACCCTACGAGCAGTACTTC. Protein product: CSATADRGGPYEQYF.

The table lists this clonotype with a few counts. The chain is built from TRBV18 and TRBJ2-7; tentatively, D is TRBD1 (6 bases). V lost 5 bases to trimming and J lost 0 bases, with 14 bases between them. The CDR3 runs 15 residues. Germline V gene data show CDR1 as KGHSH and CDR2 as LQKENI. CDR3 residues: CASSATGKSSYEQYF. The CDR3 DNA follows: TGTGCCAGCTCAGCGACAGGAAAGAGCTCCTACGAGCAGTACTTC.

This clonotype appeared many times. The chain employs TRBV15 and TRBJ2-3; possible D gene TRBD1, 6 bases. V shed 8 bases and J shed 4 bases, with 16 bases lying between them. CDR1 is LNHNV, CDR2 YYDKDF, per germline (reference sequence). The CDR3 runs to 14 residues. This CDR3 is CATQGYPRADTQYF. In DNA, the CDR3 is TGTGCCACCCAGGGGTACCCTCGAGCAGATACGCAGTATTTT. Variable domain in full (rest from reference TRBV15 and TRBJ2-3): DAMVIQNPRYQVTQFGKPVTLSCSQTLNHNVMYWYQQKSSQAPKLLFHYYDKDFNNEADTPDNFQSRRPNTSFCFLDIRSPGLGDTAMYLCATQGYPRADTQYFGPGTRLTVL.